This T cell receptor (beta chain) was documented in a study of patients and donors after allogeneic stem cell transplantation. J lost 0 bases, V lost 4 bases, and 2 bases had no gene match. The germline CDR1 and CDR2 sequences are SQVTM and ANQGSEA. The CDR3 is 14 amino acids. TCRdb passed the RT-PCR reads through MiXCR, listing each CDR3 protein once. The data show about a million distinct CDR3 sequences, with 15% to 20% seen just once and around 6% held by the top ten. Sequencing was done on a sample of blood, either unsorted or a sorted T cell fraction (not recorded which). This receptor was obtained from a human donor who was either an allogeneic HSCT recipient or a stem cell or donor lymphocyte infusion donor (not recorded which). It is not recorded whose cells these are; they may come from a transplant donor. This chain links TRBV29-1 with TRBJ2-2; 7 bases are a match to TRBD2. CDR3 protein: CSVVSGTNTGELFF. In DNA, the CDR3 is TGCAGCGTTGTAAGCGGGACGAACACCGGGGAGCTGTTTTTT.